This TCR beta chain was retrieved from a study of immune evolution from preneoplasia to lung adenocarcinoma. TCRdb keeps only in-frame clones here, not all; method: immunoSEQ multiplex PCR. The repertoire includes about 6,100 clones, around 80% of them detected once, and 5% to 6.5% sits in the top ten. This clone has a handful of counts. No antigen is known for it. V was shortened by 4 bases and J by 0 bases, with 21 bases between the two germline ends. Germline values: CDR1 SGHNT, CDR2 YYREEE (reference sequence). This CDR3 is 18 amino acids long. Broader study findings: From normal lung to invasive adenocarcinoma, top clone frequencies appeared to decrease. Later-stage lesions seemingly showed higher T cell density and diversity than normal lung.

Patient tissue came from resections in Japan or China, 2014–2017. Two lung cancer pathologists independently confirmed each histologic diagnosis. Sequencing input: FFPE adjacent normal lung tissue. This TCR derives from a donor aged 70 or over with lung adenocarcinoma. The V gene is TRBV5-4, the J gene TRBJ2-3; D might be TRBD2 (7 bases). Here the CDR3 DNA reads TGTGCCAGCAGCCGCGACAGGCGTCTAGCGGCTAGCACAGATACGCAGTATTTT. The encoded protein is CASSRDRRLAASTDTQYF.